The 5 T cell receptor beta chains below were found in one sample sequenced in a study of blood T cell repertoires in COVID-19. TCRdb's table, derived via immunoSEQ multiplex PCR, lists solely in-frame clones and lacks some. Seen here are around 66,000 clones, around 87% observed once, and the top ten hold over 6.5%. Sample: peripheral blood. These receptors were taken from a man in his 60s with acute or convalescent COVID-19.

The rearrangement uses TRBV9 and TRBJ1-3; no reliable D call. Deletions cut 0 bases from V and 0 bases from J, with 16 bases between. From germline, CDR1 is SGDLS and CDR2 YYNGEE. The CDR3 totals 18 residues. The CDR3 region has the DNA TGTGCCAGCAGCGTAGGACTAGTGACTGCTAGCTCTGGAAACACCATATATTTT. It yields the protein CASSVGLVTASSGNTIYF.

This chain links TRBV7-2 with TRBJ2-4; TRBD2 matches 8 bases. V was pared by 4 bases and J by 1 base, with 6 bases of the junction left unmatched. This CDR3 has 16 amino acids. The V gene's germline CDR1 is SGHTA and CDR2 FQGNSA. CDR3 amino acids: CASSSRGAEAKNIQYF. For the CDR3, the DNA is TGTGCCAGCAGCTCGCGGGGGGCCGAGGCCAAAAACATTCAGTACTTC.

V gene TRBV28 combines with J gene TRBJ2-5; the match to TRBD1 covers 9 bases. CDR3 size: 13 residues. V shed 8 bases and J 3 bases; nucleotides not matched to a gene: 4. Germline V CDR1 and CDR2: MDHEN, SYDVKM. The CDR3 DNA sequence: TGTGCCAGCGGCTGGACAGGGGAAGAGACCCAGTACTTC. It codes for CASGWTGEETQYF. Filled out from reference TRBV28 and TRBJ2-5, the complete variable domain reads DVKVTQSSRYLVKRTGEKVFLECVQDMDHENMFWYRQDPGLGLRLIYFSYDVKMKEKGDIPEGYSVSREKKERFSLILESASTNQTSMYLCASGWTGEETQYFGPGTRLLVL.

The chain carries TRBV29-1 and TRBJ1-5, with D unresolved. CDR1 and CDR2 (germline): SQVTM, ANQGSEA. The CDR3 totals 13 residues. Trimming pared 6 bases from V and 0 bases from J, leaving 9 bases between. CDR3 in amino acids: CSVSENSNQPQHF. CDR3 coding DNA: TGCAGCGTCTCAGAAAATAGCAATCAGCCCCAGCATTTT.

The chain carries TRBV28 and TRBJ2-1, with TRBD1 matching over 11 bases. Germline V gene data show CDR1 as MDHEN and CDR2 as SYDVKM. The CDR3 is 15 amino acids. The ends lost 7 bases at V and 6 bases at J; junction bases unmatched: 8. The CDR3 DNA reads as TGTGCCAGCACCACAACCGGGACAGGGGGCAATGAGCAGTTCTTC. This encodes CASTTTGTGGNEQFF. The full variable domain, in which reference TRBV28 and TRBJ2-1 provide the parts outside the CDR3, is DVKVTQSSRYLVKRTGEKVFLECVQDMDHENMFWYRQDPGLGLRLIYFSYDVKMKEKGDIPEGYSVSREKKERFSLILESASTNQTSMYLCASTTTGTGGNEQFFGPGTRLTVL.